Shown below are 32 T cell receptor beta chains from a single sample sequenced in a study of identical twins. One entry per CDR3 protein, called by TCRdb with MiXCR from the 5' RACE reads. The sample has some 440,000 distinct CDR3 sequences, 20% to 30% seen once. This sample was shared with a second study, whose subject was T cells expressing NK-cell markers.

The sequencing input was CD4+ T cells sorted from blood. The source is a woman between 18 and 29 years old in good health.

V is TRBV20-1 and J is TRBJ2-5; 8 bases map to TRBD2. This CDR3 comprises 15 residues. Trimming cost V 0 bases and J 6 bases; bases outside gene matches: 9. The germline V gene encodes CDR1 DFQATT and CDR2 SNEGSKA (reference sequence). The CDR3, as DNA: TGCAGTGCTAGAGATGTGGAGCGGGGGATACAGACCCAGTACTTC. This codes for CSARDVERGIQTQYF.

The chain links TRBV6-1 to TRBJ2-7, with a weak D call TRBD1 (5 bases). Trimming left V 6 bases short and J 2 bases short, with 17 bases between. The CDR3 extends over 15 amino acids. Germline values: CDR1 MNHNS, CDR2 SASEGT. The CDR3 nucleotides are TGTGCCAGCAGCCCATCTGGGGCATCGCCCTACGAGCAGTACTTC. Translating it yields CASSPSGASPYEQYF.

This clonotype was counted a few times. V gene TRBV29-1 combines with J gene TRBJ2-1; 7 bases are a match to TRBD2. Germline V lookup: CDR1 SQVTM, CDR2 ANQGSEA. The CDR3 is 14 amino acids. The J segment lost 0 bases and the V segment lost 7 bases, leaving 6 bases of the junction unmatched. The CDR3 DNA reads as TGCAGCGCCCAGGGAGGGGCCTCCTACAATGAGCAGTTCTTC. Encoded protein: CSAQGGASYNEQFF.

This clonotype was observed a handful of times. This chain links TRBV20-1 with TRBJ2-1; 12 nucleotides agree with TRBD2. J lost 0 bases, V lost 2 bases, and 17 bases had no gene match. In germline, CDR1 is DFQATT, CDR2 SNEGSKA (reference sequence). The CDR3 covers 21 residues. The CDR3 spells CSARSLIGLAGPLSSYNEQFF. The CDR3 DNA is TGCAGTGCTAGATCCCTTATAGGACTAGCGGGGCCCCTTAGCTCCTACAATGAGCAGTTCTTC.

The chain combines TRBV20-1 with TRBJ2-3, with 7 bases fitting TRBD1. Germline-derived CDR1 and CDR2 are DFQATT and SNEGSKA (reference sequence). Unmatched junction bases numbered 9, after V lost 1 base and J lost 2 bases. The CDR3 covers 16 residues. CDR3 sequence reads: CSARGSGRGNTDTQYF. The DNA for the CDR3 is TGCAGTGCTAGAGGGTCCGGCAGGGGGAACACAGATACGCAGTATTTT.

The J gene is TRBJ2-2, the V gene TRBV5-6; TRBD1 is a possible D gene (5 bases). The germline V and J ends were trimmed by 4 bases and 2 bases, with 15 bases remaining between them. This CDR3 is built from 16 residues. Germline CDR1 and CDR2: SGHDT and YYEEEE. The DNA for the CDR3 is TGTGCCAGCAGCCAAATCCTCCAGGGAAACACCGGGGAGCTGTTTTTT. Protein product: CASSQILQGNTGELFF.

The rearrangement joins TRBV7-9 to TRBJ2-1, with a tentative D call TRBD2 (5 bases). The CDR3 extends over 14 amino acids. CDR1 and CDR2 from the germline V gene are SEHNR and FQNEAQ (reference sequence). Trimming removed 4 bases at V and 9 bases at J, with 16 bases between. The CDR3, as DNA: TGTGCCAGCAGCTCCGTCTCCGAGAGCGGTGAGCAGTTCTTC. It translates to CASSSVSESGEQFF. Full variable domain (remainder filled in from reference TRBV7-9 and TRBJ2-1): DTGVSQNPRHKITKRGQNVTFRCDPISEHNRLYWYRQTLGQGPEFLTYFQNEAQLEKSRLLSDRFSAERPKGSFSTLEIQRTEQGDSAMYLCASSSVSESGEQFFGPGTRLTVL.

This sequence joins TRBV3-1 and TRBJ1-2, with a weak D call TRBD1 (5 bases). The germline V gene has CDR1 LGHDT and CDR2 YNNKEL (reference sequence). The length of the CDR3 is 16 residues. Trimming pared 4 bases from V and 2 bases from J, leaving 17 bases between. CDR3: CASSPTPGTGNYGYTF. The CDR3 DNA is TGTGCCAGCAGCCCCACACCCGGGACGGGAAACTATGGCTACACCTTC.

This clonotype was counted between two and nine times. This rearrangement joins TRBV20-1 to TRBJ2-3, with TRBD2 matching 9 bases. J was trimmed by 2 bases and V by 5 bases; bases with no gene match: 5. Per germline, CDR1 DFQATT and CDR2 SNEGSKA (reference sequence). CDR3 length: 14 residues. The CDR3 spells CSALAGAVTDTQYF. DNA of the CDR3: TGCAGTGCTTTAGCGGGGGCCGTCACAGATACGCAGTATTTT.

This clonotype has a handful of counts. The J gene is TRBJ1-2, the V gene TRBV5-5; D is unresolved. Trimming stripped 5 bases from V and 0 bases from J, with 11 bases between. The germline gives CDR1 SGHKS, CDR2 YYEKEE (reference sequence). The CDR3 spans 14 residues. The CDR3 DNA follows: TGTGCCAGCAGGAAGCAAGAAGCTAACTATGGCTACACCTTC. Protein product: CASRKQEANYGYTF.

This chain uses TRBV4-1 with TRBJ1-3; maybe TRBD1 (6 bases). The CDR3 extends over 15 amino acids. The germline V and J ends were trimmed by 2 bases and 5 bases, with 13 bases remaining between them. Per germline, CDR1 MGHRA and CDR2 YSYEKL. CDR3 sequence (DNA): TGCGCCAGCAGCCAAACGGACAGCCGAAGAAACACCATATATTTT. Translated: CASSQTDSRRNTIYF.

This rearrangement joins TRBV19 to TRBJ1-6, with 7 bases fitting TRBD1. There are 13 residues in the CDR3. Germline lookup yields CDR1 LNHDA and CDR2 SQIVND (reference sequence). J was trimmed by 8 bases and V by 9 bases; bases with no gene match: 7. In nucleotides, the CDR3 is TGTGCCAGCTCCGGGACAGAATATTCACCCCTCCACTTT. The encoded protein is CASSGTEYSPLHF. The full variable domain, its missing parts supplied by reference TRBV19 and TRBJ1-6, is DGGITQSPKYLFRKEGQNVTLSCEQNLNHDAMYWYRQDPGQGLRLIYYSQIVNDFQKGDIAEGYSVSREKKESFPLTVTSAQKNPTAFYLCASSGTEYSPLHFGNGTRLTVT.

This clonotype turned up a few times. V usage is TRBV7-2 and J usage is TRBJ1-6; D is uncertain. Between the trimmed V and J ends, which lost 3 bases and 10 bases, there was a span of 13 bases. The CDR3 has 14 residues. Germline CDR1 SGHTA, CDR2 FQGNSA. CDR3 nucleotide sequence: TGTGCCAGCAGCTTGATCGGGGAGAGGTCACCCCTCCACTTT. Translating gives CASSLIGERSPLHF.

On this clonotype itself: The junction departs from germline at one end; a sequencing error may be responsible. This chain links TRBV11-2 with TRBJ2-1; TRBD2 agrees at 11 bases. From germline, CDR1 is SGHAT and CDR2 FQNNGV. This CDR3 contains 21 residues. The CDR3 reads CASTLGGSASGGFRGYNEQFF. CDR3 in DNA: TGTGCCAGCACCTTAGGGGGTTCGGCTAGCGGGGGGTTTCGAGGCTACAATGAGCAGTTCTTC.

This clonotype was counted between two and nine times. The CDR3 sequence is CASSPLAVLAADTQYF. CDR3 in DNA: TGTGCCAGCTCACCTTTAGCGGTCCTAGCGGCAGATACGCAGTATTTT. V usage is TRBV18 and J usage is TRBJ2-3; 7 bases are shared with TRBD2. With V trimmed by 3 bases and J by 4 bases, 10 bases remained unmatched. The CDR3 is made up of 16 amino acids. CDR1 and CDR2 from the germline V gene are KGHSH and LQKENI.

This clonotype was picked up a small number of times. This chain links TRBV5-1 with TRBJ2-1; D may be TRBD2 (5 bases). Trimming removed 3 bases at V and 8 bases at J, with 15 bases between. Germline CDR1 and CDR2: SGHRS and YFSETQ. This CDR3 has 14 residues. The CDR3 loop reads CASSSPSFSDEQFF. The DNA for the CDR3 is TGCGCCAGCAGCTCGCCTAGCTTCTCGGATGAGCAGTTCTTC. Complete variable domain (other parts from reference TRBV5-1 and TRBJ2-1): KAGVTQTPRYLIKTRGQQVTLSCSPISGHRSVSWYQQTPGQGLQFLFEYFSETQRNKGNFPGRFSGRQFSNSRSEMNVSTLELGDSALYLCASSSPSFSDEQFFGPGTRLTVL.

This clonotype was detected a few times. The V and J genes are TRBV7-9 and TRBJ2-2; D tentatively reads TRBD1 or TRBD2 (5 bases each). Trimming cost V 5 bases and J 2 bases, with 12 bases left between them. The V gene's germline CDR1 is SEHNR and CDR2 FQNEAQ (reference sequence). The CDR3 loop spans 15 amino acids. The DNA of the CDR3 is TGTGCCAGCAGCGCACACGGGGCAAACACCGGGGAGCTGTTTTTT. It specifies CASSAHGANTGELFF.

CDR3 protein: CASSPLGGVYNEQFF. Written as DNA, the CDR3 is TGTGCCAGCAGCCCCCTCGGGGGAGTCTACAATGAGCAGTTCTTC. This chain links TRBV3-1 with TRBJ2-1, with D tentatively TRBD2 (6 bases). The CDR3 consists of 15 residues. Germline V gene sequence: CDR1 LGHDT, CDR2 YNNKEL (reference sequence). V was shortened by 4 bases and J by 3 bases, with 13 bases between the two germline ends.

The chain joins TRBV7-9 to TRBJ2-1; D unclear. The CDR3 extends over 9 amino acids. In germline, CDR1 is SEHNR, CDR2 FQNEAQ (reference sequence). The V gene lost 10 bases and the J gene lost 7 bases, with 5 bases spanning the gap. In DNA, the CDR3 is TGTGCCATGGGAAATGAGCAGTTCTTC. This encodes CAMGNEQFF.

This clonotype was detected ten times or more. V and J are TRBV5-1 and TRBJ2-1; maybe TRBD1 (6 bases). This CDR3 has 16 amino acids. With 0 bases removed from V and 2 bases from J, the gap between germline ends came to 12 bases. In germline, CDR1 is SGHRS, CDR2 YFSETQ. The CDR3 reads CASSLAETGPYNEQFF. In DNA form, the CDR3 reads TGCGCCAGCAGCTTGGCCGAGACAGGCCCCTACAATGAGCAGTTCTTC. The variable domain in full, with the rest retrieved from reference TRBV5-1 and TRBJ2-1, is KAGVTQTPRYLIKTRGQQVTLSCSPISGHRSVSWYQQTPGQGLQFLFEYFSETQRNKGNFPGRFSGRQFSNSRSEMNVSTLELGDSALYLCASSLAETGPYNEQFFGPGTRLTVL.

In this sample, this clonotype turned up a few times. The CDR3 sequence: CSARVSGQETQYF. The CDR3 nucleotides read TGCAGTGCTAGGGTTAGCGGGCAAGAGACCCAGTACTTC. The rearrangement links TRBV20-1 to TRBJ2-5, with 7 bases aligning to TRBD2. CDR3 size: 13 residues. V trimming: 3 bases; J trimming: 2 bases; junction bases outside the gene matches: 3. From germline, CDR1 is DFQATT and CDR2 SNEGSKA (reference sequence).

This clonotype has only a few counts. The rearrangement uses TRBV20-1 and TRBJ2-2; 12 nucleotides line up with TRBD2. The junction had 8 bases not matched to a gene; V was cut back by 3 bases and J by 6 bases. The CDR3 has 16 residues. Germline V gene lookup returns CDR1 DFQATT and CDR2 SNEGSKA (reference sequence). The DNA for the CDR3 is TGCAGTGCTAGTTATCGTCTAGCGGGGGGGCCCGGGGAGCTGTTTTTT. Translated: CSASYRLAGGPGELFF.

This clonotype was counted ten times or more. CDR3 sequence: CASSLQTLNEQFF. The DNA of the CDR3 is TGCGCCAGCAGCTTGCAAACCCTCAATGAGCAGTTCTTC. The chain couples TRBV5-1 to TRBJ2-1; D is undetermined. The CDR3 length is 13 residues. The V end was cut by 1 base, the J end by 6 bases, with 8 bases between. CDR1 and CDR2 (germline): SGHRS, YFSETQ. The whole variable domain, remainder taken from reference TRBV5-1 and TRBJ2-1, is KAGVTQTPRYLIKTRGQQVTLSCSPISGHRSVSWYQQTPGQGLQFLFEYFSETQRNKGNFPGRFSGRQFSNSRSEMNVSTLELGDSALYLCASSLQTLNEQFFGPGTRLTVL.

This clonotype has a handful of counts. The CDR3 nucleotides are TGTGCCAGCAGCTCCCCAAAAACGGCTGAAGCTTTCTTT. Translating it yields CASSSPKTAEAFF. The chain employs TRBV11-2 and TRBJ1-1; D is ambiguous. CDR1 and CDR2 (germline): SGHAT, FQNNGV. This CDR3 has 13 amino acids. V was cut by 4 bases and J by 6 bases, with 12 bases left in between.

This clonotype was detected a few times. This chain uses TRBV5-1 with TRBJ2-1, with no clear D. Trimming took off 1 base at V and 0 bases at J, with 14 bases between the two ends. CDR3 size: 17 residues. From germline, CDR1 is SGHRS and CDR2 YFSETQ. The CDR3 DNA is TGCGCCAGCAGCTTGCTTCCCGCGCCGAGCTCCTACAATGAGCAGTTCTTC. Amino acid sequence: CASSLLPAPSSYNEQFF.

The rearrangement links TRBV12-3 or TRBV12-4 to TRBJ2-1, with TRBD2 as a possible D gene (5 bases). The CDR3 runs 15 residues. V was clipped by 8 bases and J by 2 bases, with 16 bases between them. The DNA of the CDR3 is TGTGCCAGCCTTCCCCGGACTGGGCCCTACAATGAGCAGTTCTTC. It yields the protein CASLPRTGPYNEQFF.

This clonotype turned up a few times. The V and J genes are TRBV7-9 and TRBJ1-6, with 8 bases identical to TRBD1. This CDR3 contains 13 residues. Germline assignment: CDR1 SEHNR and CDR2 FQNEAQ (reference sequence). V dropped 2 bases and J dropped 9; count of bases not matched to a gene: 0. The CDR3 DNA follows: TGTGCCAGCAGCTTACAGGGGGCTTCACCCCTCCACTTT. This sequence encodes CASSLQGASPLHF.

The gene calls are TRBV20-1 and TRBJ1-6; the D gene is possibly TRBD1 (5 bases). CDR1 and CDR2 (germline): DFQATT, SNEGSKA (reference sequence). The germline V and J ends were trimmed by 2 bases and 2 bases, with 7 bases remaining between them. This CDR3 is built from 14 residues. The CDR3 DNA follows: TGCAGTGCTAGAACAGGTCCCTATAATTCACCCCTCCACTTT. Its protein is CSARTGPYNSPLHF.

This clonotype was seen once. The CDR3, as DNA: TGTGCCAGCAGTGTGGAGCCCGAGGTAGGCTACACCTTC. Protein: CASSVEPEVGYTF. This chain links TRBV6-1 with TRBJ1-2; the D is unclear. The CDR3 runs 13 residues. V was cut by 4 bases and J by 8 bases, with 14 bases left in between. Per the germline V gene, CDR1 is MNHNS and CDR2 is SASEGT.

This sequence joins TRBV7-2 and TRBJ2-2, with TRBD2 matching 8 bases. The CDR3 runs 16 residues. Germline CDR1 reads SGHTA; CDR2 reads FQGNSA. With 1 base clipped from V and 5 bases from J, the junction kept 6 bases outside the gene matches. The CDR3 nucleotides read TGTGCCAGCAGCTTAGTCGACGGGAGGGCTACCGGGGAGCTGTTTTTT. This encodes CASSLVDGRATGELFF.

The table lists this clonotype with a count of one. This chain uses TRBV20-1 with TRBJ2-7, with 7 nucleotides matching TRBD2. J gave up 6 bases and V 6 bases, and 11 bases lay outside the gene matches. Per germline, CDR1 DFQATT and CDR2 SNEGSKA (reference sequence). The CDR3 runs to 13 residues. In nucleotides, the CDR3 is TGCAGTGCCCAGTGGCGGGAGAGGGGCGAGCAGTACTTC. It encodes CSAQWRERGEQYF.

The chain has TRBV20-1 and TRBJ1-1; D is undetermined. The V end was cut by 4 bases, the J end by 4 bases, with 7 bases between. CDR3 length: 11 amino acids. The germline V gene has CDR1 DFQATT and CDR2 SNEGSKA (reference sequence). CDR3 protein: CSATVSTEAFF. For the CDR3, the DNA is TGCAGTGCTACGGTAAGCACTGAAGCTTTCTTT.